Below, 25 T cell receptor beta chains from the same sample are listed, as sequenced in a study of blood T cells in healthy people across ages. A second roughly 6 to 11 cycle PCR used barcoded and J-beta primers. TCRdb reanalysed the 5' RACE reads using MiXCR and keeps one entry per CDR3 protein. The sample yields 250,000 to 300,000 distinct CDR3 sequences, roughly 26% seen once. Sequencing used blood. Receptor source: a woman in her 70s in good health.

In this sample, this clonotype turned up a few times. The CDR3 sequence is CASIFRRGSADTQYF. The CDR3 bases are TGTGCCAGCATATTTCGTCGCGGGAGCGCAGATACGCAGTATTTT. This chain links TRBV2 with TRBJ2-3; 7 nucleotides agree with TRBD2. V was pared by 7 bases and J by 4 bases, with 11 bases of the junction left unmatched. The CDR3 extends over 15 amino acids. CDR1 SNHLY and CDR2 FYNNEI come from the germline V gene.

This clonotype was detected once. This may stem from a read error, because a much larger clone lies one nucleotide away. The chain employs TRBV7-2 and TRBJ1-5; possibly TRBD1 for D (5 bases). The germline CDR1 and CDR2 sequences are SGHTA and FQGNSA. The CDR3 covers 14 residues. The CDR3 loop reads CASSLDQGGQPRHF. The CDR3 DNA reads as TGTGCCAGCAGCTTAGATCAGGGAGGGCAGCCCCGGCATTTT.

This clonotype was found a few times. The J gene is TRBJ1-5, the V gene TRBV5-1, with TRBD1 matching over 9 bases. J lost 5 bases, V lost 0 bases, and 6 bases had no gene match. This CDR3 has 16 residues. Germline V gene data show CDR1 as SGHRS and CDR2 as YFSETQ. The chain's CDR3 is CASSLGPTGGDQPQHF. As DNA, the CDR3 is TGCGCCAGCAGCTTGGGGCCGACAGGGGGGGATCAGCCCCAGCATTTT.

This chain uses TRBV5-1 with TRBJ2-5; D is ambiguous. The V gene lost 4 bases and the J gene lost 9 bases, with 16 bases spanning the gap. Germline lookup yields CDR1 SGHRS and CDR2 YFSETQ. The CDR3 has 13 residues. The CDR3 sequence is CASSANIGEAQYF. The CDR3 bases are TGCGCCAGCAGCGCGAATATTGGAGAAGCCCAGTACTTC.

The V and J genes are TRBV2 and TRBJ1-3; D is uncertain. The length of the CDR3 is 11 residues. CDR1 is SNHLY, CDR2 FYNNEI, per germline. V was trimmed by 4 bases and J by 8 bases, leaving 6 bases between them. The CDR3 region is CASSVRDTIYF. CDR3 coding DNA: TGTGCCAGCAGTGTAAGGGACACCATATATTTT. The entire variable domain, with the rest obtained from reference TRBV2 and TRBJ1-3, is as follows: EPEVTQTPSHQVTQMGQEVILRCVPISNHLYFYWYRQILGQKVEFLVSFYNNEISEKSEIFDDQFSVERPDGSNFTLKIRSTKLEDSAMYFCASSVRDTIYFGEGSWLTVV.

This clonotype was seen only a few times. The CDR3 bases are TGTGCCAGCAGCACGACTACAGGGGTCCCCGAGCAGTACTTC. Its translation is CASSTTTGVPEQYF. The chain has TRBV6-2 or TRBV6-3 and TRBJ2-5; 7 bases match TRBD1. TRBJ2-7 matches the DNA end more closely, so the J call is doubtful. Germline V gene lookup returns CDR1 MNHEY and CDR2 SVGEGT. The CDR3 covers 14 residues.

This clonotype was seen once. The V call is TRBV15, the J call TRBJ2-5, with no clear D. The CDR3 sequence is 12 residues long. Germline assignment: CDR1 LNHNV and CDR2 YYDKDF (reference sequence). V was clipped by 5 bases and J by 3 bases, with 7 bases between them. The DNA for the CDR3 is TGTGCCACCAGCCCAGGCAAAGAGACCCAGTACTTC. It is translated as CATSPGKETQYF. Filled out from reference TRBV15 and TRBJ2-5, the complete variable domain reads DAMVIQNPRYQVTQFGKPVTLSCSQTLNHNVMYWYQQKSSQAPKLLFHYYDKDFNNEADTPDNFQSRRPNTSFCFLDIRSPGLGDTAMYLCATSPGKETQYFGPGTRLLVL.

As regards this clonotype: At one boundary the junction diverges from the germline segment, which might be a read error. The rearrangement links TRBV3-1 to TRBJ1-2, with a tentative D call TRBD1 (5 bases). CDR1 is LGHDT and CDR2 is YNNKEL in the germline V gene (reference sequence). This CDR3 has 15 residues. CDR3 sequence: CARSQAPGDSYGYTF. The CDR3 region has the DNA TGTGCCAGAAGCCAAGCCCCCGGCGACAGTTATGGCTACACCTTC.

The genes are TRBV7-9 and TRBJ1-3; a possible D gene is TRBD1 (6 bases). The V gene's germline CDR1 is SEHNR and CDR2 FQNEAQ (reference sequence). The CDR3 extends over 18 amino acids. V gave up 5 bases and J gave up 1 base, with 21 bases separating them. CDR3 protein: CASSPTQGRMSSGNTIYF. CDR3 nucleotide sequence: TGTGCCAGCAGCCCTACACAGGGACGCATGAGTTCTGGAAACACCATATATTTT.

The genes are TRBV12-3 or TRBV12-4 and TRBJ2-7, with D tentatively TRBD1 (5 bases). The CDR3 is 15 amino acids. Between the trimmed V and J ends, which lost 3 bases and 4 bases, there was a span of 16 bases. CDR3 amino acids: CASSFSGRPAYEQYF. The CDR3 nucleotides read TGTGCCAGCAGTTTCTCAGGGCGACCTGCTTACGAGCAGTACTTC.

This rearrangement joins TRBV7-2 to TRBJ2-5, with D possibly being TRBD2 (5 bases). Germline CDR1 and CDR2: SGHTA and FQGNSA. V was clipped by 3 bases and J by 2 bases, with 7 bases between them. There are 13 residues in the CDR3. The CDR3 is CASSFQRQETQYF. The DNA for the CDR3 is TGTGCCAGCAGCTTCCAGCGGCAAGAGACCCAGTACTTC. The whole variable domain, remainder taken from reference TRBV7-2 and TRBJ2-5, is GAGVSQSPSNKVTEKGKDVELRCDPISGHTALYWYRQSLGQGLEFLIYFQGNSAPDKSGLPSDRFSAERTGGSVSTLTIQRTQQEDSAVYLCASSFQRQETQYFGPGTRLLVL.

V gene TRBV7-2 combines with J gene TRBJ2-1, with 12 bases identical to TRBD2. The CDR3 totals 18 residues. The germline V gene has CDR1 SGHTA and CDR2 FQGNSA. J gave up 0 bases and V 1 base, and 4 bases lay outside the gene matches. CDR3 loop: CASSLGLAGAFSYNEQFF. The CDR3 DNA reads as TGTGCCAGCAGCTTAGGACTAGCGGGGGCCTTCTCCTACAATGAGCAGTTCTTC.

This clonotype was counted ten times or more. CDR3 loop: CASSPPTSALYF. In DNA form, the CDR3 reads TGTGCCAGCAGCCCACCCACCTCTGCGCTGTACTTC. The chain couples TRBV4-2 to TRBJ2-4; D gene unclear. There are 12 residues in the CDR3. Germline loops: CDR1 LGHNA, CDR2 YNFKEQ. The germline V and J ends were trimmed by 4 bases and 15 bases, with 16 bases remaining between them.

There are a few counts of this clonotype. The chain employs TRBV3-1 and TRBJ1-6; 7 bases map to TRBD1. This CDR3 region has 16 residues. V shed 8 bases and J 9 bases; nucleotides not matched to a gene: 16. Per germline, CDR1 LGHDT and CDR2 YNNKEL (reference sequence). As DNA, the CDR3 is TGTGCCAGCGGCCCGCTCCGGACAGGTTCCTCTTCACCCCTCCACTTT. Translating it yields CASGPLRTGSSSPLHF.

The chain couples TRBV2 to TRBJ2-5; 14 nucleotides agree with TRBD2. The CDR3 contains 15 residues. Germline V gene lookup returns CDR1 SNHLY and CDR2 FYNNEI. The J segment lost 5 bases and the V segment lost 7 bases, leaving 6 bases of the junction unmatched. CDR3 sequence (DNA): TGTGCCAGCAATGGACTAGCGGGAGGTTCGGAGACCCAGTACTTC. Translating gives CASNGLAGGSETQYF. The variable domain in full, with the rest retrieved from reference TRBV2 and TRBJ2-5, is EPEVTQTPSHQVTQMGQEVILRCVPISNHLYFYWYRQILGQKVEFLVSFYNNEISEKSEIFDDQFSVERPDGSNFTLKIRSTKLEDSAMYFCASNGLAGGSETQYFGPGTRLLVL.

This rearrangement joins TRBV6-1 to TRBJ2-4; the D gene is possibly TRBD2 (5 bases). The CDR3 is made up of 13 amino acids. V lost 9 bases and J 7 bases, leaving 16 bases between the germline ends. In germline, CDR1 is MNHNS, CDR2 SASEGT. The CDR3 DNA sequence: TGTGCCAGTCGCGGGTCATCGGTTAACATTCAGTACTTC. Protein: CASRGSSVNIQYF.

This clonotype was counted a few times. The DNA of the CDR3 is TGTGCCAGTAGTACCCGACTAGCGGGTCACCAAGAGACCCAGTACTTC. This gives the protein CASSTRLAGHQETQYF. This rearrangement joins TRBV19 to TRBJ2-5, with 10 bases that match TRBD2. The CDR3 has 16 residues. The germline V gene has CDR1 LNHDA and CDR2 SQIVND (reference sequence). V shed 4 bases, J shed 0 bases, and the junction held 5 bases outside the gene matches.

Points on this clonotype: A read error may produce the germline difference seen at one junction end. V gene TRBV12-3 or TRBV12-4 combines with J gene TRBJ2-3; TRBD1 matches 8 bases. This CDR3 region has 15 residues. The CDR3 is CAGSLSGGPTDTQYF. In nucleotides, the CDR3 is TGTGCCGGCAGTTTGTCAGGGGGCCCCACAGATACGCAGTATTTT.

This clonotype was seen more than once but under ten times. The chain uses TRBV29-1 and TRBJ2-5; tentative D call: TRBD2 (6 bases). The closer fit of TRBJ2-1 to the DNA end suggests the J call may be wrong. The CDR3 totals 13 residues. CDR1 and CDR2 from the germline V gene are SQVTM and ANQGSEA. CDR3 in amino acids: CSVASRGINEQFF. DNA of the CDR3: TGCAGCGTTGCGAGTCGGGGGATCAATGAGCAGTTCTTC.

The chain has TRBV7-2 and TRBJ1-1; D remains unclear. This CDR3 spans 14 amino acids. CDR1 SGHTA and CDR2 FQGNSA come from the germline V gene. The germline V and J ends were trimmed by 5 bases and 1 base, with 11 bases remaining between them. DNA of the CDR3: TGTGCCAGCAGCCGGTCGGACGGGAACACTGAAGCTTTCTTT. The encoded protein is CASSRSDGNTEAFF.

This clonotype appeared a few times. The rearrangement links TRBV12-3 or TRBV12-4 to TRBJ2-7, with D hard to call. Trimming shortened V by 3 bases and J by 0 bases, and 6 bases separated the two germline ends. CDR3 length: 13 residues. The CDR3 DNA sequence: TGTGCCAGCAGTTTCCAGACCTCCTACGAGCAGTACTTC. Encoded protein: CASSFQTSYEQYF.

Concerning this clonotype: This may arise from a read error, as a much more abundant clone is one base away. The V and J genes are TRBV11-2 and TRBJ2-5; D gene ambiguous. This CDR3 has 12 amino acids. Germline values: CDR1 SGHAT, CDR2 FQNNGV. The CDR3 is CASSLETHELFF. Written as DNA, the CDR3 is TGTGCCAGCAGCTTAGAAACCCATGAGCTGTTCTTC.

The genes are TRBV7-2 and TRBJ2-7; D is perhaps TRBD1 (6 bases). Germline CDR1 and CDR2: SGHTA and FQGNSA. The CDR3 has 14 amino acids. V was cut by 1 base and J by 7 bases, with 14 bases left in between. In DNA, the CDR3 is TGTGCCAGCAGCTTAGACAGGGTGGGTAGGGAGCAGTACTTC. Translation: CASSLDRVGREQYF.

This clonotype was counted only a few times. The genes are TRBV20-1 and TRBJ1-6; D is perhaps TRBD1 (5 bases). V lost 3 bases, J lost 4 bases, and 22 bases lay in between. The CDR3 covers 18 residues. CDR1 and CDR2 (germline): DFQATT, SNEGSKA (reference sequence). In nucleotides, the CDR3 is TGCAGTGCTAGGGACCGGGACGCTTCACTACTTTATAATTCACCCCTCCACTTT. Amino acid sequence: CSARDRDASLLYNSPLHF.

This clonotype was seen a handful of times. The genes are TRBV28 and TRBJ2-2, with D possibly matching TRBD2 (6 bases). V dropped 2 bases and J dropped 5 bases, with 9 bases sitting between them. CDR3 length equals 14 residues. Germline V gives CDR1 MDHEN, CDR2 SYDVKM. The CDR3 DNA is TGTGCCAGCAGTTTACCCGGGAGTACCGGGGAGCTGTTTTTT. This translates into CASSLPGSTGELFF. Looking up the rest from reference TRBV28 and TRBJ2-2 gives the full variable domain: DVKVTQSSRYLVKRTGEKVFLECVQDMDHENMFWYRQDPGLGLRLIYFSYDVKMKEKGDIPEGYSVSREKKERFSLILESASTNQTSMYLCASSLPGSTGELFFGEGSRLTVL.